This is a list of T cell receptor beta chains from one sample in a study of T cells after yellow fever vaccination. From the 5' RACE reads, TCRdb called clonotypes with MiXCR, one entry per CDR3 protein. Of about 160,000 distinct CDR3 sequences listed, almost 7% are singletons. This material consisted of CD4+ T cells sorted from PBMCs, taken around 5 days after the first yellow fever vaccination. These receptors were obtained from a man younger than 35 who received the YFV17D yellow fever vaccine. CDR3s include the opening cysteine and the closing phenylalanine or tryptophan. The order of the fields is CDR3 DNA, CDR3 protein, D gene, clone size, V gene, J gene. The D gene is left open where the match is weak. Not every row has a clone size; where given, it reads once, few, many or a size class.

CDR3nt: TGTGCCAGCAGCCAACACGGTGAGCAGTTCTTC; CDR3aa: CASSQHGEQFF; d_gene: .; abundance: many; v_gene: TRBV12-3/TRBV12-4; j_gene: TRBJ2-1
CDR3nt: TGTGCCAGCAGCTATGGCGACAATCAGCCCCAGCATTTT; CDR3aa: CASSYGDNQPQHF; d_gene: .; abundance: .; v_gene: TRBV7-9; j_gene: TRBJ1-5
CDR3nt: TGCGCCAGCAGCTTGACCGGGACTAGCAGCGGGACAGATACGCAGTATTTT; CDR3aa: CASSLTGTSSGTDTQYF; d_gene: TRBD2; abundance: many; v_gene: TRBV5-1; j_gene: TRBJ2-3
CDR3nt: TGCGCCAGCAGCCATCCCGGGCGGGGAGTCGCTGAGCAGTTCTTC; CDR3aa: CASSHPGRGVAEQFF; d_gene: .; abundance: few; v_gene: TRBV4-3; j_gene: TRBJ2-1
CDR3nt: TGCAGTGCTAGAAAGCAGGGGGCAGGGGGCTACACCTTC; CDR3aa: CSARKQGAGGYTF; d_gene: TRBD1; abundance: .; v_gene: TRBV20-1; j_gene: TRBJ1-2
CDR3nt: TGCGCCAGCAGCCAAGATTCCCGGATAGAGTTCTTC; CDR3aa: CASSQDSRIEFF; d_gene: .; abundance: .; v_gene: TRBV4-3; j_gene: TRBJ2-1
CDR3nt: TGCGCCAGCGCGGGGGTAAACACCGGGGAGCTGTTTTTT; CDR3aa: CASAGVNTGELFF; d_gene: TRBD2; abundance: few; v_gene: TRBV10-2; j_gene: TRBJ2-2
CDR3nt: TGTGCCAGCAGCTTAACAACCGCCCCACCCCTCCACTTT; CDR3aa: CASSLTTAPPLHF; d_gene: .; abundance: many; v_gene: TRBV7-2; j_gene: TRBJ1-6
CDR3nt: TGTGCCAGCAGCCGGACTAGCGGGGGCCCAGATACGCAGTATTTT; CDR3aa: CASSRTSGGPDTQYF; d_gene: TRBD2; abundance: few; v_gene: TRBV5-4; j_gene: TRBJ2-3
CDR3nt: TGCGCCAGCAGCCAGTCCTCGGGGGCGTGGGCCGGGGAGCTGTTTTTT; CDR3aa: CASSQSSGAWAGELFF; d_gene: .; abundance: many; v_gene: TRBV5-1; j_gene: TRBJ2-2
CDR3nt: TGCGCCAGCAGCCAAGATGTCGCGCCGGATACGCAGTATTTT; CDR3aa: CASSQDVAPDTQYF; d_gene: .; abundance: many; v_gene: TRBV4-3; j_gene: TRBJ2-3
CDR3nt: TGTGCCAGCAGGCTGGGGGGCAGCACAGATACGCAGTATTTT; CDR3aa: CASRLGGSTDTQYF; d_gene: .; abundance: .; v_gene: TRBV5-4; j_gene: TRBJ2-3
CDR3nt: TGTGCCAGCAGCTTTAGTTCGTCTGGGAACACTGAAGCTTTCTTT; CDR3aa: CASSFSSSGNTEAFF; d_gene: .; abundance: many; v_gene: TRBV7-9; j_gene: TRBJ1-1
CDR3nt: TGTGCCAGCAGCTTGTGGAGCGGGGGCCCACCAGATACGCAGTATTTT; CDR3aa: CASSLWSGGPPDTQYF; d_gene: TRBD2; abundance: many; v_gene: TRBV7-2; j_gene: TRBJ2-3
CDR3nt: TGTGCCAGCAGCTTAGACTCCCTCTCCTACAATGAGCAGTTCTTC; CDR3aa: CASSLDSLSYNEQFF; d_gene: .; abundance: many; v_gene: TRBV7-8; j_gene: TRBJ2-1
CDR3nt: TGTGCCAGCAGCCCAACTCCTGGGGCCAACGTCCTGACTTTC; CDR3aa: CASSPTPGANVLTF; d_gene: .; abundance: many; v_gene: TRBV3-1; j_gene: TRBJ2-6
CDR3nt: TGTGCCAGCAGTGGGGACAGGGGCAGGTCCCTGACTGAAGCTTTCTTT; CDR3aa: CASSGDRGRSLTEAFF; d_gene: TRBD1; abundance: .; v_gene: TRBV25-1; j_gene: TRBJ1-1
CDR3nt: TGCGCCAGCAGCCCTAACAGGGGGCGAGGCTCCTACGAGCAGTACTTC; CDR3aa: CASSPNRGRGSYEQYF; d_gene: TRBD1; abundance: many; v_gene: TRBV5-1; j_gene: TRBJ2-7
CDR3nt: TGTGCCAGCAGTTTCCGGGGCCTGAGCGAGCAGTACTTC; CDR3aa: CASSFRGLSEQYF; d_gene: .; abundance: many; v_gene: TRBV12-3/TRBV12-4; j_gene: TRBJ2-7
CDR3nt: TGTGCCAGCAGTTACAAGGTAGCGGACCCTATAAGCTCCTACAATGAGCAGTTCTTC; CDR3aa: CASSYKVADPISSYNEQFF; d_gene: .; abundance: many; v_gene: TRBV6-2/TRBV6-3; j_gene: TRBJ2-1
CDR3nt: TGCGCCAGCAGCCTGGGACTAGCGGGGCGCACAGATACGCAGTATTTT; CDR3aa: CASSLGLAGRTDTQYF; d_gene: TRBD2; abundance: many; v_gene: TRBV11-3; j_gene: TRBJ2-3
CDR3nt: TGCGCCAGCAGCTTAACCGGGACAGCAAGGATCGAGCAGTACTTC; CDR3aa: CASSLTGTARIEQYF; d_gene: TRBD1; abundance: .; v_gene: TRBV5-1; j_gene: TRBJ2-7
CDR3nt: TGTGCCAGCTCTTTGTCGGGACTAGCGACCTACGAGCAGTACTTC; CDR3aa: CASSLSGLATYEQYF; d_gene: TRBD2; abundance: many; v_gene: TRBV2; j_gene: TRBJ2-7
CDR3nt: TGCAGTGCCCATTTTCCTGGAAACACCATATATTTT; CDR3aa: CSAHFPGNTIYF; d_gene: .; abundance: many; v_gene: TRBV20-1; j_gene: TRBJ1-3
CDR3nt: TGTGCCAGCAGTTTTACAGGACCCCATGAAGCTTTCTTT; CDR3aa: CASSFTGPHEAFF; d_gene: .; abundance: many; v_gene: TRBV28; j_gene: TRBJ1-1
CDR3nt: TGTGCCAGCAGCTTAGCCAGGGGGAAAGATACGCAGTATTTT; CDR3aa: CASSLARGKDTQYF; d_gene: TRBD1; abundance: many; v_gene: TRBV7-2; j_gene: TRBJ2-3
CDR3nt: TGCGCCAGCAGCTTGGGGTTGAACACTGAACAAGAGACCCAGTACTTC; CDR3aa: CASSLGLNTEQETQYF; d_gene: .; abundance: many; v_gene: TRBV5-1; j_gene: TRBJ2-5
CDR3nt: TGTGCCAGCAGCCTAGCCCCTAGCGGGGGGCGCGGGGAGCTGTTTTTT; CDR3aa: CASSLAPSGGRGELFF; d_gene: TRBD2; abundance: few; v_gene: TRBV7-8; j_gene: TRBJ2-2
CDR3nt: TGTGCCAGCTCACGTGGCTTCGAGACCTACAATGAGCAGTTCTTC; CDR3aa: CASSRGFETYNEQFF; d_gene: .; abundance: .; v_gene: TRBV18; j_gene: TRBJ2-1
CDR3nt: TGCGCCAGCAGCTTGAGGGACACCTCTGGAAACACCATATATTTT; CDR3aa: CASSLRDTSGNTIYF; d_gene: .; abundance: .; v_gene: TRBV5-1; j_gene: TRBJ1-3
CDR3nt: TGTGCCAGCAGAGATAAAGCGGGGGGGCGAGAGACCCAGTACTTC; CDR3aa: CASRDKAGGRETQYF; d_gene: TRBD2; abundance: .; v_gene: TRBV12-3/TRBV12-4; j_gene: TRBJ2-5
CDR3nt: TGCGGCGTTAAAAGGGATGAGCAGTTCTTC; CDR3aa: CGVKRDEQFF; d_gene: .; abundance: .; v_gene: TRBV29-1; j_gene: TRBJ2-1
CDR3nt: TGTGCCAGCAGCCAAGTCTCCTGGAATGAGCAGTTCTTC; CDR3aa: CASSQVSWNEQFF; d_gene: .; abundance: many; v_gene: TRBV3-1; j_gene: TRBJ2-1
CDR3nt: TGTGCCAGCAGTGTTTCAGCAGCGGACAGCCGCTTGTATGGCTACACCTTC; CDR3aa: CASSVSAADSRLYGYTF; d_gene: .; abundance: many; v_gene: TRBV27; j_gene: TRBJ1-2
CDR3nt: TGTGCCGAAGGCTCTATCACAACCGGGGAGCTGTTTTTT; CDR3aa: CAEGSITTGELFF; d_gene: .; abundance: many; v_gene: TRBV6-5; j_gene: TRBJ2-2
CDR3nt: TGCAGTGTCCGAGATGACGCCAGAGGATCGGATACGCAGTATTTT; CDR3aa: CSVRDDARGSDTQYF; d_gene: .; abundance: many; v_gene: TRBV20-1; j_gene: TRBJ2-3
CDR3nt: TGTGCCAGCAGCTTACTAGCCCAGCCCCAGCATTTT; CDR3aa: CASSLLAQPQHF; d_gene: .; abundance: many; v_gene: TRBV7-8; j_gene: TRBJ1-5
CDR3nt: TGTGCCAGCAGCTTAGACCGGGGGTGGGAGCAGTACTTC; CDR3aa: CASSLDRGWEQYF; d_gene: .; abundance: few; v_gene: TRBV7-8; j_gene: TRBJ2-7
CDR3nt: TGTGCCAGCAGCTCCTGGACAAGCAATCAGCCCCAGCATTTT; CDR3aa: CASSSWTSNQPQHF; d_gene: .; abundance: many; v_gene: TRBV7-2; j_gene: TRBJ1-5
CDR3nt: TGTGCCAGCAGCTTGGAAAGCCTTGTAAGAGATACGCAGTATTTT; CDR3aa: CASSLESLVRDTQYF; d_gene: .; abundance: .; v_gene: TRBV5-4; j_gene: TRBJ2-3
CDR3nt: TGCAGTGCTTTGCGGGGGTTCGCAGATACGCAGTATTTT; CDR3aa: CSALRGFADTQYF; d_gene: TRBD2; abundance: many; v_gene: TRBV20-1; j_gene: TRBJ2-3
CDR3nt: TGTGCCAGCAGCCGCGGACAGGGACAAATGGGGGAGACCCAGTACTTC; CDR3aa: CASSRGQGQMGETQYF; d_gene: TRBD1; abundance: many; v_gene: TRBV3-1; j_gene: TRBJ2-5
CDR3nt: TGTGCCAGCCGGCAGTTTTTGGGGAGTGAGCAGTTCTTC; CDR3aa: CASRQFLGSEQFF; d_gene: .; abundance: few; v_gene: TRBV12-3/TRBV12-4; j_gene: TRBJ2-1
CDR3nt: TGTGCCAGCAGCCTCAGAAGGGGATTCGGCACAGATACGCAGTATTTT; CDR3aa: CASSLRRGFGTDTQYF; d_gene: .; abundance: many; v_gene: TRBV14; j_gene: TRBJ2-3
CDR3nt: TGTGCCAGCAGGGTGATAGGACTAGCAGGGACCCAGTACTTC; CDR3aa: CASRVIGLAGTQYF; d_gene: TRBD2; abundance: .; v_gene: TRBV6-5; j_gene: TRBJ2-5
CDR3nt: TGTGCCAGCAGCCTCCCAAATGGCTACACCTTC; CDR3aa: CASSLPNGYTF; d_gene: .; abundance: .; v_gene: TRBV11-3; j_gene: TRBJ1-2
CDR3nt: TGTGCCAGCAGCTTGGGCTGGAAAGGGGGCCGATACAATGAGCAGTTCTTC; CDR3aa: CASSLGWKGGRYNEQFF; d_gene: TRBD1; abundance: many; v_gene: TRBV7-2; j_gene: TRBJ2-1